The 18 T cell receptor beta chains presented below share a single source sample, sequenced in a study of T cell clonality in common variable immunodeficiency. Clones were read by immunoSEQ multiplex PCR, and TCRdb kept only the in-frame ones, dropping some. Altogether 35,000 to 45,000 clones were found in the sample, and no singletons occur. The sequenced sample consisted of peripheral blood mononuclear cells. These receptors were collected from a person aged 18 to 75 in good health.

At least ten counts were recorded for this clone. CDR3 DNA, as far as it was read: TGTGCCAGCAGCAGGGGAGTAGAAGAGACC. This translates into CASSRGVEET. The whole CDR3 protein reads CASSRGVEETQYF. The rearrangement links TRBV5-6 to TRBJ2-5; D might be TRBD1 or TRBD2, each matching 5 bases. Read data end 3 residues before the CDR3 end; the end is taken from the germline J gene. This CDR3 comprises 13 residues. Germline assignment: CDR1 SGHDT and CDR2 YYEEEE. V lost 4 bases and J lost 3, with 10 bases in between.

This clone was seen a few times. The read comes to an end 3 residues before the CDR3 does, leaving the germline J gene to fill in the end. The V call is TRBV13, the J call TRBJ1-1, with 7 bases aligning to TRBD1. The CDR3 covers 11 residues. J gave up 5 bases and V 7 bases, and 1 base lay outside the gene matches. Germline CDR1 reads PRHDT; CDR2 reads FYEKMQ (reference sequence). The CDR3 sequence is CASKGQTEAFF. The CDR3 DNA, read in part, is TGTGCCAGCAAGGGACAGACTGAA.

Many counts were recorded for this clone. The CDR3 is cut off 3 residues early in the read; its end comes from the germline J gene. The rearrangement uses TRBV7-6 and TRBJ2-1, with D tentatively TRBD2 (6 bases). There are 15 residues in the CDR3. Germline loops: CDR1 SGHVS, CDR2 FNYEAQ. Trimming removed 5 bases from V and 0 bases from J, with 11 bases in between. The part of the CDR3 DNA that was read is TGTGCCAGCAGCCCTGGGGGGTCCTCCTACAATGAG. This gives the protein CASSPGGSSYNE. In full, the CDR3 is CASSPGGSSYNEQFF.

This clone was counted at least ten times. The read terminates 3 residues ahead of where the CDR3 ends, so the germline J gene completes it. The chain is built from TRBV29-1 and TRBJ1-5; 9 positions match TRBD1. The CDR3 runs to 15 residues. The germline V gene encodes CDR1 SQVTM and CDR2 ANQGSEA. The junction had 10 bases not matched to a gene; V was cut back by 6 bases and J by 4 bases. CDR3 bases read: TGCAGCGTCGGATGGGGACAGGGAATGAATCAGCCC. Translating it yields CSVGWGQGMNQP. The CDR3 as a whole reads CSVGWGQGMNQPQHF.

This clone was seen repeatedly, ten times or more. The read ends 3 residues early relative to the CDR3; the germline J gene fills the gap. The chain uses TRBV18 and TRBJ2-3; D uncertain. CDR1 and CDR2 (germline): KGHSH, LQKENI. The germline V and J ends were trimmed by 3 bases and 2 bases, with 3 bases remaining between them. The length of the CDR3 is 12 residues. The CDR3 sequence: CASSPNTDTQYF. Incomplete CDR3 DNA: TGTGCCAGCTCACCTAACACAGATACG.

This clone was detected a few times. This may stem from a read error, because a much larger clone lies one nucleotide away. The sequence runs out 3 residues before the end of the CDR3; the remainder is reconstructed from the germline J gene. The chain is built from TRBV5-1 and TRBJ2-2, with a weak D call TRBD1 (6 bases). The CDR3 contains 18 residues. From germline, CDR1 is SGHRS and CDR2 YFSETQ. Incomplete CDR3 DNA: TGCGCCAGCAGCTTGGTGGCGACAGGAACCTCTGGGGCCAACGTG. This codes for CASSLVATGTSGANV. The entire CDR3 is CASSLVATGTSGANVLFF.

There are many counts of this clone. CDR3 bases read: TGTGCCAGCAGCTTGGCGGAGGGGAACTATGGC. This gives the protein CASSLAEGNYG. The whole CDR3 sequence is CASSLAEGNYGYTF. The chain carries TRBV5-5 and TRBJ1-2; D might be TRBD1 (5 bases). The read stops 3 residues short of the end of the CDR3; the missing end is completed from the germline J gene. V was pared by 0 bases and J by 2 bases, with 8 bases between. The CDR3 is made up of 14 amino acids. Germline V gene sequence: CDR1 SGHKS, CDR2 YYEKEE (reference sequence).

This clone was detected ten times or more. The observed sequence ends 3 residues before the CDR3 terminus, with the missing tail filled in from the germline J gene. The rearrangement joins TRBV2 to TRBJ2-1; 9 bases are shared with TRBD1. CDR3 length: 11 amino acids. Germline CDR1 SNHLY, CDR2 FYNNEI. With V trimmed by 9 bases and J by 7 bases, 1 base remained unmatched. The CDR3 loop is CARDRGNEQFF. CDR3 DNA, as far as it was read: TGTGCCAGAGACAGGGGGAATGAG.

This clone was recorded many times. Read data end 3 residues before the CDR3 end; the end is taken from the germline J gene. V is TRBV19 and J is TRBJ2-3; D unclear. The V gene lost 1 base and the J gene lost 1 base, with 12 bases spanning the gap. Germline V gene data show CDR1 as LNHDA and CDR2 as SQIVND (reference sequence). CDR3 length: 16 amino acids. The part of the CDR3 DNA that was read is TGTGCCAGTAGTATAGGGGCAGGCCTCGGCACAGATACG. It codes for CASSIGAGLGTDT. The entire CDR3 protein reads CASSIGAGLGTDTQYF.

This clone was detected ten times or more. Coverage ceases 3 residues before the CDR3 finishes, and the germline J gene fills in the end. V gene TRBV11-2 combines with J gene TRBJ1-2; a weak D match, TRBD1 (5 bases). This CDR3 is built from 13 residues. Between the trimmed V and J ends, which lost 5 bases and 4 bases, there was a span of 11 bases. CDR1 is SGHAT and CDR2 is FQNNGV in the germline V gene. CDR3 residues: CASSGGVTYGYTF. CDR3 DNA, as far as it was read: TGTGCCAGCAGCGGGGGGGTCACCTATGGC.

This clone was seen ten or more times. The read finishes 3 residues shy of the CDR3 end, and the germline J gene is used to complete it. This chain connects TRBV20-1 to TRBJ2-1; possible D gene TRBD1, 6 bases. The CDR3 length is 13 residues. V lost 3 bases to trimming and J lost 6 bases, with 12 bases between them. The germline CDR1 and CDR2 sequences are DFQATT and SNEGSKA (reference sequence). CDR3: CSARSGAVNEQFF. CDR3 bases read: TGCAGTGCTAGGTCAGGGGCCGTCAATGAG.

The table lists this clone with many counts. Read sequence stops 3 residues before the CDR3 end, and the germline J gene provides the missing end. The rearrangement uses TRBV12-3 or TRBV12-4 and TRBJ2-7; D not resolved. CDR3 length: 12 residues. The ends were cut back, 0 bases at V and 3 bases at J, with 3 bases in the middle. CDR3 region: CASSLALYEQYF. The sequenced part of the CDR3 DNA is TGTGCCAGCAGTTTAGCCCTCTACGAG.

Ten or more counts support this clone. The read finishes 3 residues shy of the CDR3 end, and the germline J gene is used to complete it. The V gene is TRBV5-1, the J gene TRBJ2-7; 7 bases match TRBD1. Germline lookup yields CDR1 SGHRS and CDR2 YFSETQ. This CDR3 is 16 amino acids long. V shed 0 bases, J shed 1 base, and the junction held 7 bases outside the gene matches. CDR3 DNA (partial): TGCGCCAGCAGCTTGGGGGCCTCAGGGGGATCCTACGAG. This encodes CASSLGASGGSYE. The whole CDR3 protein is CASSLGASGGSYEQYF.

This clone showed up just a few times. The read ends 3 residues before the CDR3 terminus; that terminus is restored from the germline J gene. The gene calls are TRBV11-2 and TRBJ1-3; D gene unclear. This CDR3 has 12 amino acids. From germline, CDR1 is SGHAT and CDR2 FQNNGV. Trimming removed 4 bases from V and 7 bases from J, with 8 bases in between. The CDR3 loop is CASSSRWNTIYF. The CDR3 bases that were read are TGTGCCAGCAGCTCGCGGTGGAACACC.

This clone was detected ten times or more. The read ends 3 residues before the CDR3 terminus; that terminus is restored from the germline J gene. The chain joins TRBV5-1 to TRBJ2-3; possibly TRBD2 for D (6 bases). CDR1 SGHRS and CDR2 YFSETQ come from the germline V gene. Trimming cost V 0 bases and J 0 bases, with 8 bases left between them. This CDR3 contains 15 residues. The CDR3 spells CASSLGAGSTDTQYF. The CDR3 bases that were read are TGCGCCAGCAGCTTGGGTGCGGGGAGCACAGATACG.

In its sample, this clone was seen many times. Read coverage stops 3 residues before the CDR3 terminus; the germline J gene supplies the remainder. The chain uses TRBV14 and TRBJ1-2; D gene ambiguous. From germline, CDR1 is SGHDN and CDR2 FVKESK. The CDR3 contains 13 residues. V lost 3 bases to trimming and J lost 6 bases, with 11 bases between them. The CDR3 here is CASSQAGLNGYTF. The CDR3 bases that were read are TGTGCCAGCAGCCAGGCAGGATTAAATGGC.

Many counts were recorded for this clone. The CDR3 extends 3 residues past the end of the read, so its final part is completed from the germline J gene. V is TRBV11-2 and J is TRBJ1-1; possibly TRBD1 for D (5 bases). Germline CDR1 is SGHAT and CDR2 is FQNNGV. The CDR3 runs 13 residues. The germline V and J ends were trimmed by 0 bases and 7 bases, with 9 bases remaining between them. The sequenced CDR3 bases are TGTGCCAGCAGCTTAGATACCCAGGGTGAA. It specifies CASSLDTQGE. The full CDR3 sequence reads CASSLDTQGEAFF.

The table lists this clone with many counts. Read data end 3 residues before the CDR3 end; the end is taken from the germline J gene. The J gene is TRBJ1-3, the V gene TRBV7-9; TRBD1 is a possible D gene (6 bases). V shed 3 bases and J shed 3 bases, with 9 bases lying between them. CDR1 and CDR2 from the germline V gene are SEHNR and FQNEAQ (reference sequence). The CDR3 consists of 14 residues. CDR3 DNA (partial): TGTGCCAGCAGCTTCCCAGGGGATGGAAACACC. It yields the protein CASSFPGDGNT. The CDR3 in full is CASSFPGDGNTIYF.